The rows below give T cell receptor beta chains drawn from one sample of a study of shared clonotypes between healthy human individuals. Repertoires were generated with immunoSEQ multiplex PCR, while TCRdb's copy carries only in-frame clones and drops some. The repertoire holds over a million clones, approximately 98.5% seen once, with about 0.34% in the top ten. The sequenced sample was naive CD4+ T cells sorted from blood. Source of these receptors: a man aged 30 to 39 in good health. Each CDR3 is given with its conserved first and last residue. A D gene is named only where the DNA matches it firmly. For some rows the clone size is stated as once, few or many, or as a class when expanded; others skip it.

size	J	D	V	CDR3	DNA
NA	TRBJ2-7	NA	TRBV7-9	CASSLNQREQYF	TGTGCCAGCAGCCTCAACCAGCGGGAGCAGTACTTC
NA	TRBJ1-2	NA	TRBV5-1	CASSLGENYGYTF	TGCGCCAGCAGCTTGGGTGAAAACTATGGCTACACCTTC
NA	TRBJ2-7	NA	TRBV5-4	CASSLAGGSSYEQYF	TGTGCCAGCAGCCTCGCAGGCGGCAGCTCCTACGAGCAGTACTTC
NA	TRBJ2-1	TRBD2	TRBV7-6	CASSLGSGSYNEQFF	TGTGCCAGCAGCTTAGGAAGCGGGAGCTACAATGAGCAGTTCTTC
NA	TRBJ2-7	NA	TRBV5-1	CASSLVGSYEQYF	TGCGCCAGCAGCTTGGTAGGGTCCTACGAGCAGTACTTC
NA	TRBJ2-5	NA	TRBV27	CASSFHPPTGRETQYF	TGTGCCAGCAGTTTCCACCCCCCTACAGGGCGAGAGACCCAGTACTTC
NA	TRBJ1-2	TRBD1	TRBV29-1	CSVGQGAGDYGYTF	TGCAGCGTTGGACAGGGGGCCGGGGACTATGGCTACACCTTC
NA	TRBJ2-6	NA	TRBV15	CATSRGGGTGANVLTF	TGTGCCACCAGCAGAGGAGGAGGGACCGGGGCCAACGTCCTGACTTTC
NA	TRBJ2-5	NA	TRBV2	CASSDSYRETQYF	TGTGCCAGCAGTGATTCCTATCGGGAGACCCAGTACTTC
NA	TRBJ1-2	TRBD1	TRBV6-1	CASSEGTGGFYGYTF	TGTGCCAGCAGTGAAGGGACAGGGGGATTCTATGGCTACACCTTC
NA	TRBJ1-2	TRBD1	TRBV7-3	CASTMGQGYGYTF	TGTGCCAGCACCATGGGACAGGGCTATGGCTACACCTTC
NA	TRBJ2-7	NA	TRBV9	CASSVSLGAMPNEQYF	TGTGCCAGCAGCGTATCACTGGGGGCAATGCCTAACGAGCAGTACTTC
NA	TRBJ1-4	NA	TRBV7-9	CASSPGRNNEKLFF	TGTGCCAGCAGCCCGGGACGGAATAATGAAAAACTGTTTTTT
NA	TRBJ2-2	TRBD2	TRBV5-1	CASGVAGTGELFF	TGCGCCAGCGGGGTAGCGGGAACCGGGGAGCTGTTTTTT
NA	TRBJ2-5	TRBD2	TRBV6-5	CASTRLAGYQETQYF	TGTGCCAGCACCCGACTAGCGGGATACCAAGAGACCCAGTACTTC
NA	TRBJ2-7	NA	TRBV5-4	CASSLMVGTLSSEQYF	TGTGCCAGCAGCTTGATGGTCGGAACCTTGAGTAGCGAGCAGTACTTC
NA	TRBJ2-5	TRBD2	TRBV29-1	CSVVSGRVPQETQYF	TGCAGCGTTGTCAGCGGGAGAGTTCCCCAAGAGACCCAGTACTTC
NA	TRBJ2-1	NA	TRBV30	CAWSVRDNYNEQFF	TGTGCCTGGAGTGTACGTGACAACTACAATGAGCAGTTCTTC
NA	TRBJ2-1	NA	TRBV5-6	CASSPGRYNEQFF	TGTGCCAGCAGCCCCGGGCGTTACAATGAGCAGTTCTTC
NA	TRBJ2-1	NA	TRBV7-8	CASTSDGSGWYNEQFF	TGTGCCAGCACCTCGGATGGGAGCGGGTGGTACAATGAGCAGTTCTTC
NA	TRBJ1-1	NA	TRBV4-3	CASSQGRANTEAFF	TGCGCCAGCAGCCAAGGCAGGGCGAACACTGAAGCTTTCTTT
NA	TRBJ2-3	NA	TRBV27	CASSLSRDGLYTQYF	TGTGCCAGCAGTTTATCTCGGGACGGCTTGTATACGCAGTATTTT
NA	TRBJ2-5	TRBD2	TRBV5-4	CASSLGLAETQYF	TGTGCCAGCAGCTTGGGACTAGCGGAGACCCAGTACTTC
NA	TRBJ1-1	NA	TRBV5-1	CASSLENKATEAFF	TGCGCCAGCAGCTTGGAGAACAAGGCCACTGAAGCTTTCTTT
NA	TRBJ1-1	NA	TRBV22-1	CPGSARPIWCIDTEAFF	TGTCCTGGGAGCGCACGCCCTATCTGGTGCATCGACACTGAAGCTTTCTTT
NA	TRBJ1-1	NA	TRBV7-9	CASTEGSEAFF	TGTGCCAGCACCGAAGGGAGTGAAGCTTTCTTT
NA	TRBJ2-3	NA	TRBV7-2	CASSRAGATDTQYF	TGTGCCAGCAGTAGAGCCGGGGCCACAGATACGCAGTATTTT
NA	TRBJ1-2	NA	TRBV29-1	CSVDGYTF	TGCAGCGTCGATGGCTACACCTTC
once	TRBJ2-2	NA	TRBV7-2	CASSLVGWAKSGELFF	TGTGCCAGCAGCTTAGTGGGCTGGGCTAAATCTGGGGAGCTGTTTTTT
NA	TRBJ2-7	TRBD2	TRBV6-5	CASSYAGASYEQYF	TGTGCCAGCAGTTACGCGGGAGCGAGTTACGAGCAGTACTTC
NA	TRBJ1-1	TRBD1	TRBV5-1	CASSPGTVNTEAFF	TGCGCCAGCAGCCCAGGGACAGTGAACACTGAAGCTTTCTTT
NA	TRBJ2-5	TRBD2	TRBV9	CASSVRASGAQETQYF	TGTGCCAGCAGCGTAAGGGCTAGCGGGGCCCAAGAGACCCAGTACTTC
NA	TRBJ2-5	TRBD1	TRBV11-3	CASSVGQGAGETQYF	TGTGCCAGCAGCGTTGGACAGGGGGCAGGAGAGACCCAGTACTTC
NA	TRBJ2-7	TRBD2	TRBV5-4	CASSPGLAGWEQYF	TGTGCCAGCAGCCCGGGACTAGCGGGATGGGAGCAGTACTTC
NA	TRBJ2-1	TRBD2	TRBV18	CASSPLAGDNEQFF	TGTGCCAGCTCACCCCTAGCGGGGGACAATGAGCAGTTCTTC
NA	TRBJ2-7	TRBD2	TRBV5-6	CASSLGLTSAEQYF	TGTGCCAGCAGCTTGGGCCTGACTAGCGCCGAGCAGTACTTC
NA	TRBJ2-2	TRBD1	TRBV6-5	CASSRGQANTGELFF	TGTGCCAGCAGCCGGGGACAGGCGAACACCGGGGAGCTGTTTTTT
NA	TRBJ2-2	NA	TRBV5-1	CASSSPKPSRATTGELFF	TGCGCCAGCAGCTCCCCCAAGCCATCCAGGGCGACCACCGGGGAGCTGTTTTTT
NA	TRBJ1-2	NA	TRBV18	CASSPEGYGYTF	TGTGCCAGCTCACCTGAGGGGTATGGCTACACCTTC
NA	TRBJ1-5	TRBD1	TRBV28	CASSFQDRVMGQPQHF	TGTGCCAGCAGTTTCCAAGACAGGGTTATGGGGCAGCCCCAGCATTTT
NA	TRBJ2-7	NA	TRBV6-5	CASSYYSEQYF	TGTGCCAGCAGTTATTACTCCGAGCAGTACTTC
NA	TRBJ2-6	TRBD1	TRBV28	CASSPRTGVTGANVLTF	TGTGCCAGCAGTCCCAGGACAGGGGTGACTGGGGCCAACGTCCTGACTTTC
NA	TRBJ2-5	NA	TRBV19	CASSINYQETQYF	TGTGCCAGTAGTATAAACTACCAAGAGACCCAGTACTTC
NA	TRBJ2-1	NA	TRBV7-6	CASSLALSGEQFF	TGTGCCAGCAGCTTAGCGCTTAGCGGTGAGCAGTTCTTC
NA	TRBJ2-1	TRBD2	TRBV6-5	CASRTSGTSYNEQFF	TGTGCCAGCAGGACTAGCGGGACCTCCTACAATGAGCAGTTCTTC
NA	TRBJ2-1	NA	TRBV9	CASSPLGDRSYNEQFF	TGTGCCAGCAGCCCTCTTGGGGACCGCTCCTACAATGAGCAGTTCTTC
NA	TRBJ2-1	TRBD1	TRBV15	CATSRGGTGSYNEQFF	TGTGCCACCAGCAGAGGGGGGACAGGGTCCTACAATGAGCAGTTCTTC
NA	TRBJ1-3	NA	TRBV7-2	CASSLNPGASSGNTIYF	TGTGCCAGCAGCTTAAACCCCGGGGCCTCCTCTGGAAACACCATATATTTT
NA	TRBJ2-7	TRBD1	TRBV10-3	CAISASGQGFSYEQYF	TGTGCCATCAGTGCCTCGGGACAGGGCTTCTCCTACGAGCAGTACTTC
NA	TRBJ2-1	NA	TRBV7-7	CASSLTFYNEQFF	TGTGCCAGCAGCTTGACTTTCTACAATGAGCAGTTCTTC
NA	TRBJ2-3	NA	TRBV11-2	CASSLVRRPNTQYF	TGTGCCAGCAGCTTAGTTCGGCGCCCCAATACGCAGTATTTT
NA	TRBJ2-1	NA	TRBV30	CAWVRGATYNEQFF	TGTGCCTGGGTGAGAGGGGCTACTTACAATGAGCAGTTCTTC
NA	TRBJ2-3	TRBD2	TRBV5-8	CASSLAVAGFGTDTQYF	TGTGCCAGCAGCTTGGCAGTAGCGGGATTCGGCACAGATACGCAGTATTTT